This T cell receptor beta chain was captured by sequencing in a study of CD8+CD57+ T cells in acquired aplastic anemia. Template material for TCR beta VDJ and CDR3 profiling consisted of genomic DNA. TCRdb reprocessed the reads via MiXCR and lists one record per CDR3 protein. The table has roughly 130,000 distinct CDR3 sequences, about half seen once; the top ten hold around 2.5%. This clonotype has ten or more counts. Germline V gene data show CDR1 as SGHTA and CDR2 as FQGNSA. Trimming stripped 3 bases from V and 4 bases from J, with 6 bases between. This CDR3 comprises 12 residues. The J gene is TRBJ1-2, the V gene TRBV7-2; possible D gene TRBD1, 5 bases. The TCR comes from a human donor in good health, serving as a control. The sample was sorted CD4+, CD8+, or CD8+CD57+ T cells (not recorded which) from PBMCs. This CDR3 reads CASSFDSYGYTF. In DNA, the CDR3 is TGTGCCAGCAGCTTTGACAGCTATGGCTACACCTTC.